The TCR beta chain under discussion was sequenced for a study of blood T cell repertoires in COVID-19. Looking at the study overall: The United States, Italy and Spain provided the acute and convalescent COVID-19 samples.

The CDR3 is made up of 12 amino acids. V lost 2 bases and J 7 bases, leaving 6 bases between the germline ends. Germline CDR1 reads SEHNR; CDR2 reads FQNEAQ (reference sequence). Participants came from about two dozen US areas, aged roughly 18 to 90 years. Authors' data handling: Reference gene primer amplification gave estimated nucleated cell counts. This table comes from immunoSEQ multiplex PCR, and its TCRdb copy is limited to in-frame clones, with some not included. Clone size and V and J calls were adopted from that table, with D and trimming inferred from the DNA. This table has roughly 250,000 clones, approximately 91% appearing once. Of note for this clone: The identical CDR3 is also encoded by other nucleotide sequences in the sample.

Sequencing was carried out using PBMCs or T cells enriched from blood (not recorded which). This TCR came from a middle-aged woman with acute COVID-19. The rearrangement joins TRBV7-9 to TRBJ2-1; no clear D gene. The CDR3 protein is CASSLSGNEQFF. CDR3 bases: TGTGCCAGCAGCTTATCCGGGAATGAGCAGTTCTTC. Combining the CDR3 with reference TRBV7-9 and TRBJ2-1 gives the whole variable domain DTGVSQNPRHKITKRGQNVTFRCDPISEHNRLYWYRQTLGQGPEFLTYFQNEAQLEKSRLLSDRFSAERPKGSFSTLEIQRTEQGDSAMYLCASSLSGNEQFFGPGTRLTVL.